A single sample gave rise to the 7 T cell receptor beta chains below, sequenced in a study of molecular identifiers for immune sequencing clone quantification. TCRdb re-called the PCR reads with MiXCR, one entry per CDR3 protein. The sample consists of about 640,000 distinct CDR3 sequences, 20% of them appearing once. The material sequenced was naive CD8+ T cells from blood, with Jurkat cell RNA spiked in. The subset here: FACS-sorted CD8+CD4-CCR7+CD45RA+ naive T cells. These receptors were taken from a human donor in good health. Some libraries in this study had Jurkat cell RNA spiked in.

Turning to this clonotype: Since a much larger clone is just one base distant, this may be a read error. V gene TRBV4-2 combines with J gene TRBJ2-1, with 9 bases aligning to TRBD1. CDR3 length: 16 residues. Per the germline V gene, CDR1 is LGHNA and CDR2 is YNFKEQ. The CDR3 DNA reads TGTGCCAGCGGCCAGCCGGGACAGGGTGTCTACAATGAGCAGTTCTTC. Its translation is CASGQPGQGVYNEQFF.

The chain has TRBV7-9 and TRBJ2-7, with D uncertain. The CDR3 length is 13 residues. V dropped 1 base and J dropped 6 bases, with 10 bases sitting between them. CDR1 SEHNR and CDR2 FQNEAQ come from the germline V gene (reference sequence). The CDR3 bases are TGTGCCAGCAGCTTAGTCTATTTGGGCGAGCAGTACTTC. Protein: CASSLVYLGEQYF.

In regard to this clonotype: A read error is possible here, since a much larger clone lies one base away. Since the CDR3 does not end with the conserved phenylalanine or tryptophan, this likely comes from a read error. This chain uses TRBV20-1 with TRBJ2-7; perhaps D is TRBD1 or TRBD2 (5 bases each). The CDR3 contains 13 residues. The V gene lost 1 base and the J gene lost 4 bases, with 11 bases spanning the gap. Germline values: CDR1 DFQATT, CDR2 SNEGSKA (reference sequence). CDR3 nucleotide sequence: TGCAGTGCTAGAGGGGACGGACCATACGAGCAGTACTCC. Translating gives CSARGDGPYEQYS.

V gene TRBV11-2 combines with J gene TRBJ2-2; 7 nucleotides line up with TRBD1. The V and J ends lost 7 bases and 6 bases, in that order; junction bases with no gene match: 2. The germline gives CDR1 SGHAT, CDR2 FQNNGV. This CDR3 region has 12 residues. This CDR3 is CASKRGPGELFF. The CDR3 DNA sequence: TGTGCCAGCAAGAGGGGGCCCGGGGAGCTGTTTTTT.

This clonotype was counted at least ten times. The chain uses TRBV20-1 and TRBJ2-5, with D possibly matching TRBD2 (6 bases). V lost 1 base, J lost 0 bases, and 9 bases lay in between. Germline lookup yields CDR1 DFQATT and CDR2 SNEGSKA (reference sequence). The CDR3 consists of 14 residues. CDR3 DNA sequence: TGCAGTGCTAGAGCCGGGGACTACCAAGAGACCCAGTACTTC. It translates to CSARAGDYQETQYF.

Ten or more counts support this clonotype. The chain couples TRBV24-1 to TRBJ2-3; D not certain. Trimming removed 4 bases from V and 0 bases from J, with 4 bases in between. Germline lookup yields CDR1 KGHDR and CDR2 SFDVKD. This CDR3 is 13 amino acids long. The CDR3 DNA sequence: TGTGCCACCAGTGACCCGAGCACAGATACGCAGTATTTT. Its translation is CATSDPSTDTQYF.

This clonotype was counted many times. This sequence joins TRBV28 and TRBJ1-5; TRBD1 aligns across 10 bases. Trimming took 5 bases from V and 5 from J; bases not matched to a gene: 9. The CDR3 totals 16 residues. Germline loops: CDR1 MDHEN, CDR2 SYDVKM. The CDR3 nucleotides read TGTGCCAGCAGTCAAATCCGGGACAGGGGATATCAGCCCCAGCATTTT. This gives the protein CASSQIRDRGYQPQHF. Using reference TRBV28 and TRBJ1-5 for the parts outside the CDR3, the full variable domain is DVKVTQSSRYLVKRTGEKVFLECVQDMDHENMFWYRQDPGLGLRLIYFSYDVKMKEKGDIPEGYSVSREKKERFSLILESASTNQTSMYLCASSQIRDRGYQPQHFGDGTRLSIL.